This is a list of T cell receptor beta chains from one sample in a study of CD8 T cells in ankylosing spondylitis. Each CDR3 protein gets one entry after TCRdb re-called the 5' RACE reads with MiXCR. The sample records 300,000 to 400,000 distinct CDR3 sequences, around 22% being singletons. The sequencing input was blood, either unsorted or a sorted T cell fraction (not recorded which). Source of these receptors: a male donor with ankylosing spondylitis. Both conserved end residues are part of each CDR3. Fields, in order: V gene, clone size, CDR3 length, D gene, J gene, CDR3 protein, CDR3 DNA. A D gene is named only where the DNA matches it firmly. Only some rows state a clone size, as once, few, many or a class for expanded clones.

v_gene: TRBV20-1; abundance: -; len: 15; d_gene: TRBD1; j_gene: TRBJ2-2; CDR3aa: CSAGTGFENTGELFF; CDR3nt: TGCAGTGCTGGGACAGGGTTCGAGAACACCGGGGAGCTGTTTTTT
v_gene: TRBV5-1; abundance: -; len: 15; d_gene: TRBD2; j_gene: TRBJ2-1; CDR3aa: CASSLAGLANNEQFF; CDR3nt: TGCGCCAGCAGCCTTGCGGGACTAGCGAACAATGAGCAGTTCTTC
v_gene: TRBV28; abundance: few; len: 16; d_gene: TRBD2; j_gene: TRBJ2-1; CDR3aa: CASSSPGLAGGREQFF; CDR3nt: TGTGCCAGCAGTTCCCCCGGACTAGCGGGAGGGAGAGAGCAGTTCTTC
v_gene: TRBV18; abundance: -; len: 15; d_gene: TRBD1; j_gene: TRBJ1-4; CDR3aa: CASSTGRGPNEKLFF; CDR3nt: TGTGCCAGCTCAACAGGGAGGGGGCCGAACGAAAAACTGTTTTTT
v_gene: TRBV28; abundance: -; len: 15; d_gene: TRBD2; j_gene: TRBJ2-3; CDR3aa: CASSRRTSVIDTQYF; CDR3nt: TGTGCCAGCAGTCGTCGGACTAGCGTTATAGATACGCAGTATTTT
v_gene: TRBV12-3/TRBV12-4; abundance: few; len: 13; d_gene: TRBD1; j_gene: TRBJ1-1; CDR3aa: CASSSFGQGRAFF; CDR3nt: TGTGCCAGCAGTTCGTTCGGACAGGGACGGGCTTTCTTT
v_gene: TRBV18; abundance: many; len: 15; d_gene: TRBD1; j_gene: TRBJ2-7; CDR3aa: CASSPQRGPAYEQYF; CDR3nt: TGTGCCAGCTCGCCTCAAAGGGGGCCCGCCTACGAGCAGTACTTC
v_gene: TRBV7-3; abundance: few; len: 15; d_gene: TRBD2; j_gene: TRBJ2-1; CDR3aa: CASSLVLAGHNEQFF; CDR3nt: TGTGCCAGCAGCTTAGTACTAGCGGGGCACAATGAGCAGTTCTTC
v_gene: TRBV7-2; abundance: few; len: 17; d_gene: -; j_gene: TRBJ2-2; CDR3aa: CASSQSMGHLNTGELFF; CDR3nt: TGTGCCAGCAGTCAAAGTATGGGGCACCTGAACACCGGGGAGCTGTTTTTT
v_gene: TRBV20-1; abundance: -; len: 16; d_gene: -; j_gene: TRBJ1-4; CDR3aa: CSAREILRGSNEKLFF; CDR3nt: TGCAGTGCTAGAGAAATCTTAAGGGGCTCTAATGAAAAACTGTTTTTT
v_gene: TRBV29-1; abundance: -; len: 15; d_gene: TRBD2; j_gene: TRBJ2-3; CDR3aa: CSVGRASGRGNTQYF; CDR3nt: TGCAGCGTTGGGAGGGCTAGCGGGAGGGGGAATACGCAGTATTTT
v_gene: TRBV20-1; abundance: -; len: 10; d_gene: -; j_gene: TRBJ2-1; CDR3aa: CSASIQEQFF; CDR3nt: TGCAGTGCTAGCATACAGGAGCAGTTCTTC
v_gene: TRBV29-1; abundance: -; len: 14; d_gene: -; j_gene: TRBJ1-1; CDR3aa: CSVDWGGANTEAFF; CDR3nt: TGCAGCGTTGATTGGGGAGGCGCGAACACTGAAGCTTTCTTT
v_gene: TRBV21-1; abundance: -; len: 17; d_gene: -; j_gene: TRBJ2-3; CDR3aa: CATNRGPGQGAEDTQYF; CDR3nt: TGTGCCACCAACAGAGGTCCGGGACAGGGGGCTGAAGATACGCAGTATTTT
v_gene: TRBV5-1; abundance: -; len: 19; d_gene: TRBD2; j_gene: TRBJ2-1; CDR3aa: CASSLVTGGPSRGYNEQFF; CDR3nt: TGCGCCAGCAGCTTGGTGACGGGAGGGCCCTCGAGGGGCTACAATGAGCAGTTCTTC
v_gene: TRBV5-1; abundance: many; len: 15; d_gene: TRBD2; j_gene: TRBJ2-2; CDR3aa: CASSLTSANTGELFF; CDR3nt: TGCGCCAGCAGCCTGACTAGCGCGAACACCGGGGAGCTGTTTTTT
v_gene: TRBV13; abundance: few; len: 16; d_gene: -; j_gene: TRBJ2-7; CDR3aa: CASSPGRFRLHSEQYF; CDR3nt: TGTGCCAGCAGCCCCGGGCGGTTCCGCCTGCACTCCGAGCAGTACTTC
v_gene: TRBV29-1; abundance: few; len: 12; d_gene: TRBD1; j_gene: TRBJ1-5; CDR3aa: CSVQGVNQPQHF; CDR3nt: TGCAGCGTTCAGGGGGTGAATCAGCCCCAGCATTTT
v_gene: TRBV28; abundance: few; len: 17; d_gene: -; j_gene: TRBJ2-2; CDR3aa: CASSLPAETGNTGELFF; CDR3nt: TGTGCCAGCAGTTTGCCCGCCGAGACAGGAAACACCGGGGAGCTGTTTTTT
v_gene: TRBV12-3/TRBV12-4; abundance: -; len: 14; d_gene: -; j_gene: TRBJ2-7; CDR3aa: CASSFFPDSYEQYF; CDR3nt: TGTGCCAGCAGTTTCTTCCCGGACAGCTACGAGCAGTACTTC
v_gene: TRBV2; abundance: -; len: 15; d_gene: -; j_gene: TRBJ1-5; CDR3aa: CASSEGTANNQPQHF; CDR3nt: TGTGCCAGCAGTGAAGGGACAGCCAATAATCAGCCCCAGCATTTT
v_gene: TRBV5-6; abundance: -; len: 14; d_gene: -; j_gene: TRBJ2-7; CDR3aa: CASTSMYLPYEQYF; CDR3nt: TGTGCCAGCACCTCGATGTATTTGCCCTACGAGCAGTACTTC
v_gene: TRBV11-1; abundance: few; len: 18; d_gene: TRBD1; j_gene: TRBJ2-5; CDR3aa: CASSLAAGTGSIQETQYF; CDR3nt: TGTGCCAGCAGCTTAGCCGCTGGGACAGGATCCATCCAAGAGACCCAGTACTTC
v_gene: TRBV7-8; abundance: -; len: 15; d_gene: -; j_gene: TRBJ1-2; CDR3aa: CASSLAPGANYGYTF; CDR3nt: TGTGCCAGCAGCTTAGCCCCAGGGGCGAACTATGGCTACACCTTC
v_gene: TRBV5-1; abundance: many; len: 14; d_gene: -; j_gene: TRBJ2-1; CDR3aa: CASSLEGRRNEQFF; CDR3nt: TGCGCCAGCAGCTTGGAAGGGAGACGGAATGAGCAGTTCTTC
v_gene: TRBV7-2; abundance: few; len: 14; d_gene: TRBD2; j_gene: TRBJ2-7; CDR3aa: CASNTGGSSYEQYF; CDR3nt: TGTGCCAGCAACACTGGCGGGAGCTCCTACGAGCAGTACTTC
v_gene: TRBV5-1; abundance: few; len: 16; d_gene: -; j_gene: TRBJ2-2; CDR3aa: CASSWTGLANTGELFF; CDR3nt: TGCGCCAGCAGCTGGACGGGACTCGCGAACACCGGGGAGCTGTTTTTT
v_gene: TRBV2; abundance: -; len: 14; d_gene: -; j_gene: TRBJ1-6; CDR3aa: CASSDWGSNSPLHF; CDR3nt: TGTGCCAGCAGTGATTGGGGCAGTAATTCACCCCTCCACTTT
v_gene: TRBV13; abundance: -; len: 16; d_gene: -; j_gene: TRBJ1-3; CDR3aa: CASSPLGPVTGNTIYF; CDR3nt: TGTGCCAGCAGCCCCCTCGGGCCAGTGACCGGAAACACCATATATTTT
v_gene: TRBV7-3; abundance: few; len: 16; d_gene: TRBD2; j_gene: TRBJ2-2; CDR3aa: CASSLSPGGNTGELFF; CDR3nt: TGTGCCAGCAGCTTATCCCCGGGGGGAAACACCGGGGAGCTGTTTTTT
v_gene: TRBV9; abundance: -; len: 15; d_gene: -; j_gene: TRBJ2-1; CDR3aa: CASSVWSEPSNEQFF; CDR3nt: TGTGCCAGCAGCGTTTGGTCCGAACCTTCTAATGAGCAGTTCTTC
v_gene: TRBV29-1; abundance: few; len: 15; d_gene: TRBD2; j_gene: TRBJ2-7; CDR3aa: CSVEDPTSGRPGQYF; CDR3nt: TGCAGCGTTGAAGACCCGACTAGCGGGAGGCCGGGGCAGTACTTC
v_gene: TRBV7-2; abundance: -; len: 14; d_gene: -; j_gene: TRBJ2-3; CDR3aa: CASTSAQFVDTQYF; CDR3nt: TGTGCCAGCACTAGCGCCCAGTTCGTGGATACGCAGTATTTT
v_gene: TRBV20-1; abundance: few; len: 13; d_gene: -; j_gene: TRBJ1-5; CDR3aa: CSAPGGGAQPQHF; CDR3nt: TGCAGTGCCCCTGGGGGAGGGGCTCAGCCCCAGCATTTT
v_gene: TRBV14; abundance: few; len: 15; d_gene: -; j_gene: TRBJ2-1; CDR3aa: CASSQRQGFYNEQFF; CDR3nt: TGTGCCAGCAGCCAAAGGCAGGGTTTCTACAATGAGCAGTTCTTC
v_gene: TRBV20-1; abundance: -; len: 11; d_gene: -; j_gene: TRBJ2-4; CDR3aa: CSAEHDGHEYF; CDR3nt: TGCAGTGCCGAACACGACGGCCACGAGTACTTC
v_gene: TRBV7-8; abundance: few; len: 14; d_gene: -; j_gene: TRBJ2-3; CDR3aa: CASSLGWRTDTQYF; CDR3nt: TGTGCCAGCAGCTTAGGCTGGCGCACAGATACGCAGTATTTT
v_gene: TRBV6-1; abundance: -; len: 16; d_gene: TRBD2; j_gene: TRBJ2-7; CDR3aa: CASSESGLAGVYEQYF; CDR3nt: TGTGCCAGCAGTGAAAGCGGACTAGCGGGAGTCTACGAGCAGTACTTC
v_gene: TRBV28; abundance: -; len: 15; d_gene: TRBD2; j_gene: TRBJ2-7; CDR3aa: CASTMRREGRYEQYF; CDR3nt: TGTGCCAGCACCATGAGGCGGGAGGGCCGGTACGAGCAGTACTTC
v_gene: TRBV20-1; abundance: many; len: 14; d_gene: TRBD1; j_gene: TRBJ1-5; CDR3aa: CSARPGTADQPQHF; CDR3nt: TGCAGTGCTAGACCCGGGACAGCTGATCAGCCCCAGCATTTT
v_gene: TRBV24-1; abundance: -; len: 19; d_gene: -; j_gene: TRBJ2-6; CDR3aa: CATSDPRVLLSSGANVLTF; CDR3nt: TGTGCCACCAGTGACCCACGGGTCCTTTTGAGCTCTGGGGCCAACGTCCTGACTTTC
v_gene: TRBV20-1; abundance: -; len: 15; d_gene: -; j_gene: TRBJ2-4; CDR3aa: CSARALRGVLNIQYF; CDR3nt: TGCAGTGCTAGGGCCCTGCGGGGAGTCTTGAACATTCAGTACTTC
v_gene: TRBV7-6; abundance: few; len: 14; d_gene: TRBD2; j_gene: TRBJ2-3; CDR3aa: CASSLGTSGDTQYF; CDR3nt: TGTGCCAGCAGCTTAGGGACTAGCGGAGATACGCAGTATTTT
v_gene: TRBV27; abundance: few; len: 15; d_gene: -; j_gene: TRBJ2-7; CDR3aa: CASSLISGFPYEQYF; CDR3nt: TGTGCCAGCAGTTTAATCTCAGGGTTCCCCTACGAGCAGTACTTC
v_gene: TRBV19; abundance: many; len: 15; d_gene: -; j_gene: TRBJ2-1; CDR3aa: CASSKTGSSYNEQFF; CDR3nt: TGTGCCAGTAGCAAGACCGGCAGCTCCTACAATGAGCAGTTCTTC
v_gene: TRBV12-3/TRBV12-4; abundance: -; len: 14; d_gene: TRBD1; j_gene: TRBJ1-5; CDR3aa: CASSAGQGNQPQHF; CDR3nt: TGTGCCAGCAGTGCGGGACAGGGCAATCAGCCCCAGCATTTT
v_gene: TRBV5-5; abundance: few; len: 12; d_gene: -; j_gene: TRBJ2-7; CDR3aa: CASSLRLDEQYF; CDR3nt: TGTGCCAGCAGCTTGCGATTGGACGAGCAGTACTTC
v_gene: TRBV12-3/TRBV12-4; abundance: many; len: 14; d_gene: -; j_gene: TRBJ2-5; CDR3aa: CASSFQHRLETQYF; CDR3nt: TGTGCCAGCAGTTTTCAACATCGCCTAGAGACCCAGTACTTC
v_gene: TRBV5-1; abundance: -; len: 13; d_gene: -; j_gene: TRBJ2-7; CDR3aa: CASSQGSTYEQYF; CDR3nt: TGCGCCAGCAGCCAGGGGTCCACCTACGAGCAGTACTTC
v_gene: TRBV5-1; abundance: -; len: 17; d_gene: -; j_gene: TRBJ2-1; CDR3aa: CASSLPEGERSYNEQFF; CDR3nt: TGCGCCAGCAGCTTGCCGGAGGGGGAGAGGTCCTACAATGAGCAGTTCTTC
v_gene: TRBV14; abundance: few; len: 15; d_gene: -; j_gene: TRBJ1-3; CDR3aa: CASSVWTTLGNTIYF; CDR3nt: TGTGCCAGCAGCGTTTGGACAACCCTTGGAAACACCATATATTTT
v_gene: TRBV25-1; abundance: few; len: 15; d_gene: -; j_gene: TRBJ2-4; CDR3aa: CASTDDSRAKNIQYF; CDR3nt: TGTGCCAGCACCGACGACAGTCGAGCCAAAAACATTCAGTACTTC
v_gene: TRBV5-6; abundance: few; len: 15; d_gene: -; j_gene: TRBJ2-2; CDR3aa: CASSFQQTFGGELFF; CDR3nt: TGTGCCAGCAGCTTTCAACAGACCTTCGGCGGGGAGCTGTTTTTT
v_gene: TRBV7-2; abundance: -; len: 13; d_gene: TRBD2; j_gene: TRBJ2-1; CDR3aa: CASSLGAGVEQFF; CDR3nt: TGTGCCAGCAGCTTAGGAGCGGGAGTTGAGCAGTTCTTC
v_gene: TRBV3-1; abundance: many; len: 15; d_gene: -; j_gene: TRBJ2-7; CDR3aa: CASSQEGELASEQYF; CDR3nt: TGTGCCAGCAGCCAAGAGGGGGAACTAGCTAGCGAGCAGTACTTC
v_gene: TRBV19; abundance: -; len: 13; d_gene: -; j_gene: TRBJ2-1; CDR3aa: CASSPRLYNEQFF; CDR3nt: TGTGCCAGTAGCCCCCGCCTGTACAATGAGCAGTTCTTC
v_gene: TRBV5-1; abundance: -; len: 16; d_gene: -; j_gene: TRBJ1-1; CDR3aa: CASSLAPSRVNTEAFF; CDR3nt: TGCGCCAGCAGCTTGGCCCCTAGTAGGGTGAACACTGAAGCTTTCTTT
v_gene: TRBV2; abundance: few; len: 15; d_gene: -; j_gene: TRBJ1-1; CDR3aa: CASSATWQPNTEAFF; CDR3nt: TGTGCCAGCAGTGCCACTTGGCAGCCGAACACTGAAGCTTTCTTT
v_gene: TRBV9; abundance: -; len: 16; d_gene: TRBD2; j_gene: TRBJ2-2; CDR3aa: CASSAASGENTGELFF; CDR3nt: TGTGCCAGCAGCGCGGCTAGCGGAGAGAACACCGGGGAGCTGTTTTTT
v_gene: TRBV11-2; abundance: -; len: 14; d_gene: -; j_gene: TRBJ1-1; CDR3aa: CASSPGGGRTEAFF; CDR3nt: TGTGCCAGCAGCCCGGGGGGTGGGAGGACTGAAGCTTTCTTT